Following are 30 T cell receptor beta chains from one sample sequenced in a study of circulating CD8 cells and anti-PD-1 response in melanoma (dated by TCRdb to 2020 to 2022). Four subsets defined by PD-1 and/or TIGIT were sorted from live CD3+CD8+TCRalphabeta+ cells on a BD FACSAria II cell sorter. TCRdb records NextSeq 500 as the sequencer. The QIAseq Immune Repertoire RNA Library Kit, Human TCR Panel, was used to prepare TCR libraries from around 14 ng of total RNA. TCRdb itself trimmed the public reads at Q25 with fastp, ran MiXCR and retained productive beta chains. Rows are unified per CDR3 protein, each entry keeping the most common DNA and genes. In this sample the table shows some 2,100 distinct CDR3 sequences, 6.5% to 9% of which occur a single time. The ten largest clones take up approximately 7.6% of the sample. The sequencing here drew on CD8+ T cells from PBMCs, taken at baseline or after one month of anti-PD-1 therapy (not recorded which). These receptors were obtained from a human donor with melanoma.

This chain joins TRBV7-9 and TRBJ2-1, with TRBD2 matching 10 bases. The length of the CDR3 is 15 residues. Trimming at V came to 5 bases and at J to 6 bases, leaving 7 bases not matched to a gene. The germline V gene has CDR1 SEHNR and CDR2 FQNEAQ (reference sequence). The DNA for the CDR3 is TGTGCCAGCAGCGTATCTAGCGGGGGTCCCAATGAGCAGTTCTTC. This translates into CASSVSSGGPNEQFF.

This clonotype is deemed medium-sized. The chain has TRBV2 and TRBJ2-3, with D maybe TRBD1 (5 bases). Trimming took 4 bases from V and 0 from J, leaving 14 bases between them. This CDR3 region has 16 residues. Per the germline V gene, CDR1 is SNHLY and CDR2 is FYNNEI. The CDR3 reads CASSVKGRASTDTQYF. CDR3 nucleotide sequence: TGTGCCAGCAGTGTTAAGGGGCGAGCTAGCACAGATACGCAGTATTTT.

This clonotype is labeled medium-sized. The chain couples TRBV19 to TRBJ2-2; D perhaps matches TRBD1 (5 bases). Germline V CDR1 and CDR2: LNHDA, SQIVND (reference sequence). This CDR3 comprises 14 residues. Trimming took 2 bases from V and 1 from J, leaving 5 bases between them. This CDR3 is CASSIQGNTGELFF. The CDR3 nucleotides are TGTGCCAGTAGTATACAGGGGAACACCGGGGAGCTGTTTTTT. The full variable domain, rest sourced from reference TRBV19 and TRBJ2-2, is DGGITQSPKYLFRKEGQNVTLSCEQNLNHDAMYWYRQDPGQGLRLIYYSQIVNDFQKGDIAEGYSVSREKKESFPLTVTSAQKNPTAFYLCASSIQGNTGELFFGEGSRLTVL.

By sample fraction, this clonotype is medium-sized. This rearrangement joins TRBV7-8 to TRBJ1-5, with TRBD1 as a possible D gene (5 bases). This CDR3 is built from 15 residues. Germline V CDR1 and CDR2: SGHVS, FQNEAQ. V was trimmed by 0 bases and J by 3 bases, leaving 9 bases between them. The CDR3 here is CASSLARGSNQPQHF. The CDR3 DNA reads TGTGCCAGCAGCTTAGCGCGGGGGTCCAATCAGCCCCAGCATTTT.

In regard to this clonotype: The missing conserved phenylalanine or tryptophan at the end of this CDR3 makes a read error likely. V gene TRBV5-4 combines with J gene TRBJ2-1; 9 bases are shared with TRBD1. This CDR3 has 15 amino acids. With V trimmed by 6 bases and J by 8 bases, 12 bases remained unmatched. Germline V lookup: CDR1 SGHNT, CDR2 YYREEE (reference sequence). CDR3 nucleotide sequence: TGTGCCAGCACTTGGGCCGGGACAGGGCGGGATGAGCAGTTCTCC. Translated, it gives CASTWAGTGRDEQFS.

This clonotype is deemed medium-sized. This chain uses TRBV19 with TRBJ2-3; 13 nucleotides match TRBD2. The CDR3 contains 15 residues. Trimming at V came to 5 bases and at J to 6 bases, leaving 5 bases not matched to a gene. In germline, CDR1 is LNHDA, CDR2 SQIVND (reference sequence). CDR3 sequence: CASSSRTSGGDTQYF. CDR3 bases: TGTGCCAGTAGTTCTCGGACTAGCGGGGGCGATACGCAGTATTTT.

Judged by abundance, this clonotype is medium-sized. The chain has TRBV9 and TRBJ2-7; D perhaps matches TRBD2 (5 bases). This CDR3 has 13 amino acids. Trimming shortened V by 4 bases and J by 6 bases, and 14 bases separated the two germline ends. Germline V gene sequence: CDR1 SGDLS, CDR2 YYNGEE. The DNA of the CDR3 is TGTGCCAGCAGCAGCGGAAGTACGGCCGAGCAGTACTTC. Its protein product is CASSSGSTAEQYF. The variable domain in full, with the rest retrieved from reference TRBV9 and TRBJ2-7, is DSGVTQTPKHLITATGQRVTLRCSPRSGDLSVYWYQQSLDQGLQFLIQYYNGEERAKGNILERFSAQQFPDLHSELNLSSLELGDSALYFCASSSGSTAEQYFGPGTRLTVT.

A remark on this clonotype: A clone one base away is much larger, so this may be a read error. V gene TRBV7-3 combines with J gene TRBJ1-6; D is possibly TRBD1 (6 bases). Per germline, CDR1 SGHTA and CDR2 FQGTGA. This CDR3 has 15 amino acids. The CDR3 nucleotides are TGTGCCAGCAGCTTATTCAGGGGTGATAATTCACCCCTCCTCTTT. It specifies CASSLFRGDNSPLLF. The full variable domain, in which reference TRBV7-3 and TRBJ1-6 provide the parts outside the CDR3, is GAGVSQTPSNKVTEKGKYVELRCDPISGHTALYWYRQSLGQGPEFLIYFQGTGAADDSGLPNDRFFAVRPEGSVSTLKIQRTERGDSAVYLCASSLFRGDNSPLLFGNGTRLTVT.

This clonotype is categorized as large. The rearrangement uses TRBV28 and TRBJ2-5, with D perhaps matching TRBD1 (6 bases). The germline V gene encodes CDR1 MDHEN and CDR2 SYDVKM. Trimming left V 3 bases short and J 7 bases short, with 12 bases between. The CDR3 is 13 residues long. CDR3 amino acids: CASSFEVRGTQYF. The CDR3 bases are TGTGCCAGCAGTTTCGAGGTCAGGGGGACCCAGTACTTC.

Within the sample, this clonotype is medium-sized (0.01 to 0.1%). This chain links TRBV27 with TRBJ1-5, with no clear D. This CDR3 has 13 residues. Germline CDR1 is MNHEY and CDR2 is SMNVEV (reference sequence). Trimming left V 5 bases short and J 5 bases short, with 10 bases between. Written as DNA, the CDR3 is TGTGCCAGCAGTCTAAGGGATCATCAGCCCCAGCATTTT. Protein product: CASSLRDHQPQHF.

This clonotype is labeled medium-sized. Written as DNA, the CDR3 is TGTGCCAGTATCGGGCGGGACAGGGGGCCTGAAAAACTGTTTTTT. Protein sequence: CASIGRDRGPEKLFF. The J gene is TRBJ1-4, the V gene TRBV19; 12 nucleotides match TRBD1. The CDR3 is 15 amino acids. The V segment lost 7 bases and the J segment 7 bases; nucleotides outside the gene matches: 7. The germline V gene has CDR1 LNHDA and CDR2 SQIVND (reference sequence).

This clonotype counts as medium-sized (0.01 to 0.1%). For the CDR3, the DNA is TGTGCCACCAGTGATTTGAGGCAACAGCGGGGCTACACCTTC. Translation gives CATSDLRQQRGYTF. This rearrangement joins TRBV24-1 to TRBJ1-2; D gene unclear. V was clipped by 0 bases and J by 8 bases, with 12 bases between them. CDR3 length: 14 residues. Germline V lookup: CDR1 KGHDR, CDR2 SFDVKD.

This clonotype was seen a few times. J is TRBJ2-7 and V is TRBV5-4; no definite D call. The V gene's germline CDR1 is SGHNT and CDR2 YYREEE (reference sequence). The V end was cut by 0 bases, the J end by 3 bases, with 7 bases between. The CDR3 contains 13 residues. The CDR3 reads CASSLGHNYEQYF. Written as DNA, the CDR3 is TGTGCCAGCAGCTTGGGACACAACTACGAGCAGTACTTC. The full variable domain, in which reference TRBV5-4 and TRBJ2-7 provide the parts outside the CDR3, is ETGVTQSPTHLIKTRGQQVTLRCSSQSGHNTVSWYQQALGQGPQFIFQYYREEENGRGNFPPRFSGLQFPNYSSELNVNALELDDSALYLCASSLGHNYEQYFGPGTRLTVT.

By its share, this clonotype is medium-sized. The chain joins TRBV28 to TRBJ2-1; D not resolved. The CDR3 is made up of 13 amino acids. Deletions cut 6 bases from V and 5 bases from J, with 11 bases between. Germline V gene lookup returns CDR1 MDHEN and CDR2 SYDVKM. This chain's CDR3 is CASSVEPNNEQFF. The CDR3 coding sequence is TGTGCCAGCAGCGTCGAGCCCAACAATGAGCAGTTCTTC.

Within the sample, this clonotype is medium-sized (0.01 to 0.1%). J is TRBJ1-1 and V is TRBV19; a weak D match, TRBD1 (6 bases). V dropped 0 bases and J dropped 8 bases, with 10 bases sitting between them. The length of the CDR3 is 13 residues. Germline CDR1 reads LNHDA; CDR2 reads SQIVND (reference sequence). This CDR3 is CASSIDAGAEAFF. The DNA for the CDR3 is TGTGCCAGTAGTATAGATGCGGGGGCCGAAGCTTTCTTT.

This clonotype ranks as medium-sized. V and J are TRBV19 and TRBJ2-1; D is undetermined. This CDR3 has 10 residues. Germline assignment: CDR1 LNHDA and CDR2 SQIVND (reference sequence). V was shortened by 4 bases and J by 5 bases, with 0 bases between the two germline ends. The CDR3 loop is CASSNNEQFF. CDR3 sequence (DNA): TGTGCCAGTAGTAACAATGAGCAGTTCTTC.

The V and J genes are TRBV4-2 and TRBJ1-1; maybe TRBD1 (6 bases). CDR1 is LGHNA, CDR2 YNFKEQ, per germline. Trimming left V 1 base short and J 3 bases short, with 12 bases between. The CDR3 consists of 15 residues. CDR3 nucleotide sequence: TGTGCCAGCAGCCAAGTTACACAGGGCGACACTGAAGCTTTCTTT. It is translated as CASSQVTQGDTEAFF.

This clonotype is deemed large. The rearrangement joins TRBV19 to TRBJ2-7; either TRBD1 or TRBD2 may fit D (5 bases each). Germline CDR1 reads LNHDA; CDR2 reads SQIVND (reference sequence). Deletions cut 4 bases from V and 0 bases from J, with 16 bases between. This CDR3 is built from 16 residues. The CDR3 nucleotides read TGTGCCAGTAGTACCCACGAAGGGGAGAGCTCCTACGAGCAGTACTTC. This translates into CASSTHEGESSYEQYF. Full variable domain (rest looked up from reference TRBV19 and TRBJ2-7): DGGITQSPKYLFRKEGQNVTLSCEQNLNHDAMYWYRQDPGQGLRLIYYSQIVNDFQKGDIAEGYSVSREKKESFPLTVTSAQKNPTAFYLCASSTHEGESSYEQYFGPGTRLTVT.

V gene TRBV12-3 or TRBV12-4 combines with J gene TRBJ2-5; maybe TRBD2 (5 bases). V was pared by 6 bases and J by 6 bases, with 17 bases between. CDR3 length equals 14 residues. The CDR3 sequence: CASRDGLPLKTQYF. The CDR3 region has the DNA TGTGCCAGCAGGGACGGACTCCCGTTGAAGACCCAGTACTTC.

A note on this clonotype: Given a much more abundant clone one base away, this may be a read error. The conserved phenylalanine or tryptophan normally closing the CDR3 is absent here, so this likely arose from a read error. CDR3 sequence: CASPPLGGANSYEQYI. In DNA, the CDR3 is TGTGCCAGCCCTCCCCTGGGGGGGGCCAACTCCTACGAGCAGTACATC. The chain recombines TRBV28 with TRBJ2-7; D possibly corresponds to TRBD2 (7 bases). The length of the CDR3 is 16 residues. Trimming shortened V by 8 bases and J by 0 bases, and 20 bases separated the two germline ends. The germline V gene encodes CDR1 MDHEN and CDR2 SYDVKM.

This clonotype is termed large (0.1 to 1%). The rearrangement uses TRBV25-1 and TRBJ1-2, with D possibly TRBD1 on 5 matching bases. The CDR3 length is 12 residues. The germline V gene encodes CDR1 MGHDK and CDR2 SYGVNS. V lost 3 bases and J lost 6, with 8 bases in between. The CDR3 DNA reads TGTGCCAGCAGTGATCAGGGCGATGGCTACACCTTC. This codes for CASSDQGDGYTF.

This clonotype was recorded a few times. The chain combines TRBV19 with TRBJ2-1; D is possibly TRBD1 (6 bases). CDR1 and CDR2 (germline): LNHDA, SQIVND (reference sequence). V was trimmed by 5 bases and J by 3 bases, leaving 11 bases between them. The CDR3 spans 14 residues. CDR3 DNA: TGTGCCAGTAGTCCCGTGGACAGCTACAATGAGCAGTTCTTC. This sequence encodes CASSPVDSYNEQFF.

This clonotype is termed medium-sized (0.01 to 0.1%). The chain combines TRBV29-1 with TRBJ2-3; 10 bases agree with TRBD1. Trimming removed 7 bases from V and 7 bases from J; junction bases left unmatched: 11. Germline CDR1 reads SQVTM; CDR2 reads ANQGSEA. The CDR3 covers 14 residues. CDR3 in DNA: TGCAGCGGATCCGGGACAGGGGTAACAAATACGCAGTATTTT. Residues: CSGSGTGVTNTQYF.

This clonotype was seen more than once but under ten times. CDR3 DNA sequence: TGTGCCAGCAGTTGGGGGAATAGCAATCAGCCCCAGCATTTT. Translated, it gives CASSWGNSNQPQHF. This chain links TRBV28 with TRBJ1-5, with a weak D call TRBD1 (5 bases). Per the germline V gene, CDR1 is MDHEN and CDR2 is SYDVKM. Trimming cost V 4 bases and J 0 bases, with 7 bases left between them. The CDR3 sequence is 14 residues long.

In this sample, this clonotype is medium-sized. This sequence joins TRBV9 and TRBJ2-1, with 8 nucleotides matching TRBD2. This CDR3 contains 18 residues. V shed 1 base, J shed 5 bases, and the junction held 14 bases outside the gene matches. Germline CDR1 SGDLS, CDR2 YYNGEE. The CDR3 DNA reads as TGTGCCAGCAGCGTACAGGCAGGTGCTGGCGGGAGGAACAATGAGCAGTTCTTC. It encodes CASSVQAGAGGRNNEQFF. Combining the CDR3 with reference TRBV9 and TRBJ2-1 gives the whole variable domain DSGVTQTPKHLITATGQRVTLRCSPRSGDLSVYWYQQSLDQGLQFLIQYYNGEERAKGNILERFSAQQFPDLHSELNLSSLELGDSALYFCASSVQAGAGGRNNEQFFGPGTRLTVL.

This clonotype is medium-sized within its sample. The chain recombines TRBV7-2 with TRBJ2-2, with D uncertain. V lost 3 bases, J lost 6 bases, and 8 bases lay in between. Per germline, CDR1 SGHTA and CDR2 FQGNSA. The CDR3 consists of 13 residues. The CDR3 region is CASSFSGAGELFF. The DNA for the CDR3 is TGTGCCAGCAGCTTTAGTGGGGCCGGGGAGCTGTTTTTT.

This clonotype is medium-sized in the sample. In DNA form, the CDR3 reads TGCAGCGTTGATGGGGACATCAGCACAGATACGCAGTATTTT. This gives the protein CSVDGDISTDTQYF. The chain combines TRBV29-1 with TRBJ2-3, with D perhaps TRBD1 (6 bases). Trimming shortened V by 3 bases and J by 0 bases, and 10 bases separated the two germline ends. The CDR3 spans 14 residues. Per germline, CDR1 SQVTM and CDR2 ANQGSEA.

This clonotype counts as medium-sized. The chain employs TRBV25-1 and TRBJ2-5; perhaps D is TRBD1 or TRBD2 (5 bases each). Germline lookup yields CDR1 MGHDK and CDR2 SYGVNS. The CDR3 covers 12 residues. Trimming stripped 6 bases from V and 9 bases from J, with 14 bases between. CDR3 sequence reads: CASRPNLGPQYF. CDR3 DNA: TGTGCCAGCAGGCCGAATTTGGGACCCCAGTACTTC. The complete variable domain, with remaining parts taken from reference TRBV25-1 and TRBJ2-5, reads EADIYQTPRYLVIGTGKKITLECSQTMGHDKMYWYQQDPGMELHLIHYSYGVNSTEKGDLSSESTVSRIRTEHFPLTLESARPSHTSQYLCASRPNLGPQYFGPGTRLLVL.

This clonotype was detected only a few times. The rearrangement joins TRBV20-1 to TRBJ2-1; D remains unclear. Germline V gene lookup returns CDR1 DFQATT and CDR2 SNEGSKA (reference sequence). V lost 6 bases and J 4 bases, leaving 13 bases between the germline ends. This CDR3 has 13 amino acids. CDR3 loop: CSARSTNYNEQFF. The DNA of the CDR3 is TGCAGTGCCCGTTCTACAAATTACAATGAGCAGTTCTTC.

In this sample, this clonotype is medium-sized (0.01 to 0.1%). The genes are TRBV7-6 and TRBJ1-1, with D possibly being TRBD1 (5 bases). Trimming took 8 bases from V and 1 from J, leaving 17 bases between them. Germline V gene sequence: CDR1 SGHVS, CDR2 FNYEAQ. There are 15 residues in the CDR3. CDR3 nucleotide sequence: TGTGCCAGCCGGGGGGACCTGAACCCGAACACTGAAGCTTTCTTT. Protein sequence: CASRGDLNPNTEAFF.